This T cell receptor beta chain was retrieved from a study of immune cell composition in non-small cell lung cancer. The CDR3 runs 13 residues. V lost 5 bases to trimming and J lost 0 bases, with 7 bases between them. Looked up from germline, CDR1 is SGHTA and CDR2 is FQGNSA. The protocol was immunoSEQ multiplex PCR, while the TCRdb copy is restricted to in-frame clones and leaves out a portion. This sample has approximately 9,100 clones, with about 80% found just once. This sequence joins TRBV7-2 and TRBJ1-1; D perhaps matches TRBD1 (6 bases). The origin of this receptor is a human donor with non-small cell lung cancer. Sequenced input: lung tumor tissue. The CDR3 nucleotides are TGTGCCAGCAGCGGACAGTTGAACACTGAAGCTTTCTTT. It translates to CASSGQLNTEAFF.